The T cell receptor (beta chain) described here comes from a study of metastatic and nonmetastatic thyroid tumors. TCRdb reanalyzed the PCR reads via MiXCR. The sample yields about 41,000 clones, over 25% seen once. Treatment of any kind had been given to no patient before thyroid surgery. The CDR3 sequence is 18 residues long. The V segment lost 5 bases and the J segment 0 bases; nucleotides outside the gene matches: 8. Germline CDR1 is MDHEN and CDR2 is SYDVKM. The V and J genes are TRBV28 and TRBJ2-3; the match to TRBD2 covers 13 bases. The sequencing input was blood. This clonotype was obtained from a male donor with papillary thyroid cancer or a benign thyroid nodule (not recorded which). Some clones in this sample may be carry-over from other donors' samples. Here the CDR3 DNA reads TGTGCCAGCAGTAGCCCGGGACTAGCGGGGCTAAGCACAGATACGCAGTATTTT. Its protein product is CASSSPGLAGLSTDTQYF.